This TCR beta chain was retrieved from a study of PD-1 blockade in classical Hodgkin lymphoma (dated by TCRdb to between 2020 and 2021). Context from the whole study: Nivolumab dosing was 3 mg/kg intravenously every 2 weeks, continuing until either disease progression or unacceptable toxicity. To define a peripheral blood immune signature of response to PD-1 blockade in classical Hodgkin lymphoma, the study combined TCR beta sequencing with CyTOF.

This sample's time point label indicates: cycle 4 day 1 (C4D1), after more than five weeks of nivolumab. Every trial patient had relapsed following autologous stem cell transplantation, and prior brentuximab vedotin exposure was what differed among cohorts A, B and C. The trial cohort included 45 to 65 patients with relapsed/refractory classical Hodgkin lymphoma, and each patient had a best overall response of complete response, partial response or progressive disease. Trial patients were treated with single-agent nivolumab in the multi-cohort phase II CheckMate 205 trial. An independent review committee assessed best overall response using the 2007 International Working Group response criteria. Trial PBMCs were obtained immediately prior to nivolumab initiation (C1D1) and on therapy at cycle 2 day 1 and cycle 4 day 1. Peripheral blood was collected in 8 mL Vacutainer Cell Preparation Tubes, from which PBMCs were isolated by centrifugation and then cryopreserved.

V is clipped by 0 bases and J by 1 base, and the sequence between their germline boundaries is 17 bases long. Reading the germline V gene (reference sequence) gives CDR1 SGHKS and CDR2 YYEKEE. The CDR3 sequence holds 19 residues, the cysteine and phenylalanine included. The sequence is cut down to CDR3 DNA, 57 bases in frame from base 1. On the study overall, not on this receptor specifically: Patients starting nivolumab less than 1 year after ASCT had lower diversity and were excluded from later analyses to avoid confounding by immune reconstitution. Newly diagnosed patients were reported to have lower baseline TCR diversity than healthy donors, and relapsed/refractory patients were reported to have lower baseline TCR diversity still. By C4D1, a significant rise was seen in CD4+ TCR diversity but not in CD8+ TCR diversity (p=0.0027 vs p=0.16), and the rise was most apparent among complete responders (p=0.02). Among trial patients, those achieving complete response had baseline diversity similar to that of newly diagnosed patients, while diversity was significantly lower in partial responders and progressors. Only a single clinical trial cohort was studied, and what caused the repertoire differences, possibly disease activity or prior therapy, remained undefined.

Turning to this clone: Its binding antigen is unknown. Base qualities are not at hand, and no much larger clone is one base apart.

Genomic DNA was isolated using the Qiagen DNeasy kit from unsorted PBMCs as well as from negatively selected CD4+ and CD8+ fractions. Using primers that anneal to V and J segments, immunoSEQ multiplex PCR amplified the TCR beta CDR3 regions. Amplification bias was minimized using a synthetic immune receptor repertoire, and residual bias was removed computationally after sequencing. The authors' pipeline ran thus. Custom Python scripts were used to quantify repertoire diversity as the Shannon entropy index. Unsorted, CD4+ and CD8+ repertoires were examined separately, except in combined analyses, for which CD4+ and CD8+ sequences were merged in silico. Clonal expansion was defined as a frequency increase of at least 2-fold after treatment compared with C1D1, and clones undetected at baseline were assigned a pseudocount of 0.5. Clones with 0 or 1 copy at C1D1 were defined as singleton clones, while clones with 2 or more copies were defined as non-singleton clones. By matching protein sequences in sorted samples from the same patient, clones expanded in unsorted samples were annotated as CD4+, CD8+ or unknown. Wilcoxon tests on paired samples were used to test changes in diversity from C1D1 to C4D1. Not all clones reach the TCRdb copy of this immuneACCESS table, which keeps in-frame sequences only. Checked studies attribute under half of the gap to unresolved V genes and leave the rest unexplained. That table gives V, J and clone size, and the DNA gave D and trimming. Across this sample there are about 41,000 clones, with 55% to 70% seen only once. Together, the top ten hold about 2.6% of the sample.

The input for sequencing was peripheral blood mononuclear cells (PBMCs), taken before the fourth cycle of nivolumab. Recombination linked TRBV5-5 to TRBJ1-6; TRBD1 is perhaps the D gene, given 6 matching bases. The receptor comes from a human donor with classical Hodgkin lymphoma. For the CDR3, the sequence is CASSLGPGEEKSYNSPLHF. The DNA sequence is as follows: TGTGCCAGCAGCTTGGGACCAGGGGAAGAGAAGTCCTATAATTCACCCCTCCACTTT.